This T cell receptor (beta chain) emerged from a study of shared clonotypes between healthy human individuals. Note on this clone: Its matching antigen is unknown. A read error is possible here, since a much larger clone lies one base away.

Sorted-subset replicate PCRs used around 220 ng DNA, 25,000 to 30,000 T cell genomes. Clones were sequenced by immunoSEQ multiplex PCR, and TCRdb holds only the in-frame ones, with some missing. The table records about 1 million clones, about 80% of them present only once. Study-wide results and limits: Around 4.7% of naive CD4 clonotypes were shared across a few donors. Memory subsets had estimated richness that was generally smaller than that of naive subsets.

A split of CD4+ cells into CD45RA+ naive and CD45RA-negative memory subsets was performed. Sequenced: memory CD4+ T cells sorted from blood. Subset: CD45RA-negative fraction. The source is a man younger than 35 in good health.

The CDR3 here is CASRPGQTYEQYF. The DNA of the CDR3 is TGTGCCAGCAGGCCGGGACAGACCTACGAGCAGTACTTC. The chain joins TRBV2 to TRBJ2-7; 7 nucleotides match TRBD1. The CDR3 runs to 13 residues. Germline values: CDR1 SNHLY, CDR2 FYNNEI. V gave up 6 bases and J gave up 2 bases; unmatched junction bases: 4.